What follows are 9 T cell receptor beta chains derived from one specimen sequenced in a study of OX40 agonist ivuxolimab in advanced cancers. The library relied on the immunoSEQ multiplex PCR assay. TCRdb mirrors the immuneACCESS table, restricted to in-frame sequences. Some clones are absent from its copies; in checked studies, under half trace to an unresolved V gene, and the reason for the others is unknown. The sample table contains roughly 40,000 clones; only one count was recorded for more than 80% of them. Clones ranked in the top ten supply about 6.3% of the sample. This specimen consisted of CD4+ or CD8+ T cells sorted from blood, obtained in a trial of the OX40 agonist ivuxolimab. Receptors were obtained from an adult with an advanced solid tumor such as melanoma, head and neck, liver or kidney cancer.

The CDR3 region is CATSRGQGALNNEQFF. The CDR3 nucleotides read TGTGCCACCAGCAGGGGACAGGGGGCCTTGAACAATGAGCAGTTCTTC. The chain has TRBV15 and TRBJ2-1, with TRBD1 matching over 12 bases. The CDR3 has 16 amino acids. J was trimmed by 5 bases and V by 3 bases; bases with no gene match: 5. The germline gives CDR1 LNHNV, CDR2 YYDKDF (reference sequence).

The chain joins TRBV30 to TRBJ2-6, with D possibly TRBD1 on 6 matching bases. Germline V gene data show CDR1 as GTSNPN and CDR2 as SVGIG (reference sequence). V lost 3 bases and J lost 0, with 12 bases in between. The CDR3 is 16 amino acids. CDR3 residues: CAWRGAGTSGANVLTF. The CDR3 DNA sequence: TGTGCCTGGAGGGGGGCAGGGACCTCTGGGGCCAACGTCCTGACTTTC.

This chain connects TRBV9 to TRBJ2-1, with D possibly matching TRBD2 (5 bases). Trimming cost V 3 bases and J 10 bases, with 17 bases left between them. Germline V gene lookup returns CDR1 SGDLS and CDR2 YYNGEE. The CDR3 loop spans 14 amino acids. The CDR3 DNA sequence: TGTGCCAGCAGCGCCCCTACTAGGCCTCGAGAGCAGTTCTTC. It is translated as CASSAPTRPREQFF. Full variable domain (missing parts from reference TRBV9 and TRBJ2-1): DSGVTQTPKHLITATGQRVTLRCSPRSGDLSVYWYQQSLDQGLQFLIQYYNGEERAKGNILERFSAQQFPDLHSELNLSSLELGDSALYFCASSAPTRPREQFFGPGTRLTVL.

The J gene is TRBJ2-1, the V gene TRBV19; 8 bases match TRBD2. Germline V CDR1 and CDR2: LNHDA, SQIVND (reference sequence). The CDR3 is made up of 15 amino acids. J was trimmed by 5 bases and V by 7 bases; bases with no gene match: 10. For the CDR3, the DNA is TGTGCCAGTACCGATAAGGGACTAGTGAACAATGAGCAGTTCTTC. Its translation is CASTDKGLVNNEQFF.

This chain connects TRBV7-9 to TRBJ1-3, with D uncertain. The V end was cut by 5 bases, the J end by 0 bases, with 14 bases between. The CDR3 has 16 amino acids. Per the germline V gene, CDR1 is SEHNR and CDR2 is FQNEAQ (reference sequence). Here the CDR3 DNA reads TGTGCCAGCAGCACTCAGACGGCCTCCTCTGGAAACACCATATATTTT. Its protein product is CASSTQTASSGNTIYF.

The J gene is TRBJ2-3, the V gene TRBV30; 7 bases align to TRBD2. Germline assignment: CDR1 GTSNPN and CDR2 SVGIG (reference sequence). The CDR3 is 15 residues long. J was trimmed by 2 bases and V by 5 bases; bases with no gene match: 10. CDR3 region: CAWGGVSTFTDTQYF. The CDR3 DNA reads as TGTGCCTGGGGGGGGGTCTCAACCTTCACAGATACGCAGTATTTT.

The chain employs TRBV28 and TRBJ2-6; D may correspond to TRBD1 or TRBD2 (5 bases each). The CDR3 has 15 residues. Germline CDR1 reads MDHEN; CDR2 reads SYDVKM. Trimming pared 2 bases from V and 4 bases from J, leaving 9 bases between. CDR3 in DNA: TGTGCCAGCAGTTTACCCGGGGCCGGGGCCAACGTCCTGACTTTC. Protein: CASSLPGAGANVLTF.

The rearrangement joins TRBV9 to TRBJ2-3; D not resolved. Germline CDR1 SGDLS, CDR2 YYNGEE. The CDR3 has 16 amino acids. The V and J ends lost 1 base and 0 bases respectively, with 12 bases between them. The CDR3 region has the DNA TGTGCCAGCAGCGTATTGAGCAGCCCAAGCACAGATACGCAGTATTTT. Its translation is CASSVLSSPSTDTQYF.

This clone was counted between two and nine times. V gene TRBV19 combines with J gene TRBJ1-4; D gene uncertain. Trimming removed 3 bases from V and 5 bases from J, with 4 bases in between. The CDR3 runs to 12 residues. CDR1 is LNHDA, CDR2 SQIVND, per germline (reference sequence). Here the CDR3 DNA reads TGTGCCAGTAGTATCTTGAATGAAAAACTGTTTTTT. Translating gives CASSILNEKLFF.